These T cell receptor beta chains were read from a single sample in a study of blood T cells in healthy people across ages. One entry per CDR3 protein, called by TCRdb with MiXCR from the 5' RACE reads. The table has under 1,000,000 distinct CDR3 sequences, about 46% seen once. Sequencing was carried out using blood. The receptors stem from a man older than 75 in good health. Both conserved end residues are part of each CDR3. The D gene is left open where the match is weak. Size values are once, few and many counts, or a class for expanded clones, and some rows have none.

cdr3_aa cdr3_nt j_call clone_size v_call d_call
CASSPPGAQDTQYF TGTGCCAGCAGTCCTCCGGGGGCTCAAGATACGCAGTATTTT TRBJ2-3 many TRBV28 -
CASSLIGLAAETQYF TGTGCCAGCAGCTTAATAGGACTAGCCGCAGAGACCCAGTACTTC TRBJ2-5 - TRBV7-3 TRBD2
CASSPTRQEQETQYF TGTGCCAGCTCACCTACCCGACAGGAACAAGAGACCCAGTACTTC TRBJ2-5 - TRBV18 -
CSGGEQQETQYF TGCAGCGGGGGTGAGCAGCAAGAGACCCAGTACTTC TRBJ2-5 few TRBV29-1 -
CASSQDYYGGTGANVLTF TGTGCCAGCAGCCAAGATTATTACGGGGGAACTGGGGCCAACGTCCTGACTTTC TRBJ2-6 - TRBV3-1 -
CATSEPGASYADTQYF TGTGCCACCAGTGAACCGGGGGCCAGCTACGCAGATACGCAGTATTTT TRBJ2-3 - TRBV24-1 -
CASSVSGHEQFF TGTGCCAGCAGCGTGAGCGGTCATGAGCAGTTCTTC TRBJ2-1 few TRBV9 -
CASSQEPSGLTYNEQFF TGCGCCAGCAGCCAAGAACCTAGCGGGCTGACCTACAATGAGCAGTTCTTC TRBJ2-1 - TRBV4-3 TRBD2
CASSQETGEQYF TGTGCCAGCAGCCAAGAGACGGGAGAGCAGTACTTC TRBJ2-7 - TRBV3-1 -
CRGASGSGYEQFF TGCAGGGGCGCCAGCGGGAGTGGTTATGAGCAGTTCTTC TRBJ2-1 - TRBV20-1 TRBD2
CAVSEGRDRSNEQFF TGTGCCGTCAGTGAGGGTAGGGACAGGAGCAATGAGCAGTTCTTC TRBJ2-1 - TRBV10-3 TRBD1
CASSLFGTGVYEQYF TGTGCCAGCAGCTTGTTCGGGACAGGGGTATACGAGCAGTACTTC TRBJ2-7 few TRBV7-2 TRBD1
CASGASSSYEQYF TGCGCCAGCGGCGCTAGCTCCTCCTACGAGCAGTACTTC TRBJ2-7 few TRBV5-1 -
CASSNNYNEQFF TGTGCCAGCAGTAACAACTACAATGAGCAGTTCTTC TRBJ2-1 - TRBV28 -
CASSEMGLHNQPQHF TGTGCCAGCAGTGAAATGGGACTCCACAATCAGCCCCAGCATTTT TRBJ1-5 once TRBV6-1 -
CSVVPRRGGADTQYF TGCAGCGTGGTACCGAGGAGGGGCGGCGCAGATACGCAGTATTTT TRBJ2-3 - TRBV29-1 -